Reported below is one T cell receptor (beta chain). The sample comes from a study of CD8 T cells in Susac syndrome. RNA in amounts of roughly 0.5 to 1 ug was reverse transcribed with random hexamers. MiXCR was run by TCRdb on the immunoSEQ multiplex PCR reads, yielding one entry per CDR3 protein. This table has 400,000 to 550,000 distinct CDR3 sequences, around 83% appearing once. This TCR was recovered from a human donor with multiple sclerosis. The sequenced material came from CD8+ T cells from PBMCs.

CDR3 region: CASSSGGFSHEQFF. The CDR3 DNA reads as TGCGCCAGCAGCTCTGGGGGGTTTAGCCATGAGCAGTTCTTC. This chain uses TRBV5-1 with TRBJ2-1; the D gene is possibly TRBD2 (6 bases). CDR3 length: 14 residues. The germline CDR1 and CDR2 sequences are SGHRS and YFSETQ. V was clipped by 3 bases and J by 8 bases, with 15 bases between them.